The clone carrying this T cell receptor beta chain was seen only a few times. Its antigen is still unknown. The data derive from a study of vaccination and CD4 T cells after COVID-19. Findings and caveats of the study: When vaccine-specific clones from convalescent patients were examined, 304 of 307 were spike mono-reactive.

Cultured CD4+ T cell DNA underwent sequencing with the Oncomine TCR Beta short-read assay. TCRdb called the PCR reads again in MiXCR, with one record for every CDR3 protein. The sample includes 19,000 or so distinct CDR3 sequences, roughly 60% of them seen just once. Germline V CDR1 and CDR2: ENHRY, SYGVKD. V dropped 8 bases and J dropped 2; count of bases not matched to a gene: 5. The CDR3 covers 15 residues. Treatment here: approximately 10-day PBMC culture with coronavirus spike peptide pools or control peptides (ViraFEST assay). This receptor was identified in a human donor who had recovered from COVID-19. This chain uses TRBV10-3 with TRBJ2-3, with 12 bases identical to TRBD2. Sequenced: CD4+ T cells from blood, cultured in vitro. The CDR3 here is CAIGGLAGHTDTQYF. CDR3 nucleotide sequence: TGTGCCATCGGAGGACTAGCGGGGCACACAGATACGCAGTATTTT.